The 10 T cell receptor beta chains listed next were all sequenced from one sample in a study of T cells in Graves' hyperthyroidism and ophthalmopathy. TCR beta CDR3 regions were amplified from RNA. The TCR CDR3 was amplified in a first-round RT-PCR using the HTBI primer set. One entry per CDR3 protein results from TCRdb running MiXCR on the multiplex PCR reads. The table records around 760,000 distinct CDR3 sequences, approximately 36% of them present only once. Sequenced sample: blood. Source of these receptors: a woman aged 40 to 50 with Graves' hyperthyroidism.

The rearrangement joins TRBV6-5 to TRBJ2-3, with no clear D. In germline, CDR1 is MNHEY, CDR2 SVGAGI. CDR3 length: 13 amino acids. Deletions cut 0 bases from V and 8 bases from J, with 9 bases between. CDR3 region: CASSYSNLGTQYF. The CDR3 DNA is TGTGCCAGCAGTTACTCAAACCTGGGTACGCAGTATTTT.

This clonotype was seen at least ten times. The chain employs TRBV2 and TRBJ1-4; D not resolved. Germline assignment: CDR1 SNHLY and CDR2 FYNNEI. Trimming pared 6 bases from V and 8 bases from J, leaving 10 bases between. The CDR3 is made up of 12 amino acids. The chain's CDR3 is CASRGAWEKLFF. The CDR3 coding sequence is TGTGCCAGCAGGGGAGCTTGGGAAAAACTGTTTTTT.

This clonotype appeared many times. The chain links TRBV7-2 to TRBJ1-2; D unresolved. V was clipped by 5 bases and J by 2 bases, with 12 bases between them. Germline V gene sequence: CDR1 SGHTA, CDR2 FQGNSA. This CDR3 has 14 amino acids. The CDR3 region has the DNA TGTGCCAGCAGCCCCGGCGGGGTAAACTATGGCTACACCTTC. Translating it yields CASSPGGVNYGYTF.

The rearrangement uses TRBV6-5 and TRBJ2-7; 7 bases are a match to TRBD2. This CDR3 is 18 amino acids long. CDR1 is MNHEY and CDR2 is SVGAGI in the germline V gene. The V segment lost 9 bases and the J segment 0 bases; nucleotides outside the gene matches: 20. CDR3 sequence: CASQTRESPSSGSYEQYF. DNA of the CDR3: TGTGCCAGTCAAACGCGGGAGTCCCCCAGCTCGGGCTCCTACGAGCAGTACTTC.

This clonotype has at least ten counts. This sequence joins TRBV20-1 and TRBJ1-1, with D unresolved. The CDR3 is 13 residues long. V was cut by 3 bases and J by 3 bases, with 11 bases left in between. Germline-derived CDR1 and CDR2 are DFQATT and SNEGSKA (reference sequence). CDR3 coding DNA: TGCAGTGCTAGGTATGGAGCGGACACTGAAGCTTTCTTT. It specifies CSARYGADTEAFF.

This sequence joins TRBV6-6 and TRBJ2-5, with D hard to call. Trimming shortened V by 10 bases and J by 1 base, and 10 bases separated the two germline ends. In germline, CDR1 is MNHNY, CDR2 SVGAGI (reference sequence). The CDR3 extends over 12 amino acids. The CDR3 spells CATLGTQETQYF. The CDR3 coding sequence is TGTGCCACCCTAGGTACCCAAGAGACCCAGTACTTC.

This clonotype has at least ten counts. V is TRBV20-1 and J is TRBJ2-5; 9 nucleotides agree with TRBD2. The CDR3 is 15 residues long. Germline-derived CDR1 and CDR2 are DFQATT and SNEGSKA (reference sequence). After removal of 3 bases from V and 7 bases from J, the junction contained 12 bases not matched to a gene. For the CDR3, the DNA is TGCAGTGCTAGGGGGCCGGCGGGAGGGCCAGGGACCCAGTACTTC. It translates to CSARGPAGGPGTQYF.

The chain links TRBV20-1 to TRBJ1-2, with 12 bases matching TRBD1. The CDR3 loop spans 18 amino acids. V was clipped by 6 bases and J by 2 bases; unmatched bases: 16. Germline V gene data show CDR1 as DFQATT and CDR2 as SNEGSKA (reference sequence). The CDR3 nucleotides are TGCAGTGCCGAAACCCCCCCGGGACAGGGGGCCGGGAACTATGGCTACACCTTC. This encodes CSAETPPGQGAGNYGYTF.

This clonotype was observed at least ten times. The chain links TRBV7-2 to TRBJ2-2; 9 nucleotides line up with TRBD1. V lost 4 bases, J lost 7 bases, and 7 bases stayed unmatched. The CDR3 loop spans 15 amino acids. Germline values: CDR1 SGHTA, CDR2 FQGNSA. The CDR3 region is CASSSRQGVYGELFF. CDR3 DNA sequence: TGTGCCAGCAGCTCTAGACAGGGGGTGTACGGGGAGCTGTTTTTT.

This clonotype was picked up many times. The CDR3 protein is CASSISSSGANVLTF. CDR3 in DNA: TGTGCCAGTAGTATTAGTAGCTCTGGGGCCAACGTCCTGACTTTC. This sequence joins TRBV19 and TRBJ2-6; D uncertain. Germline values: CDR1 LNHDA, CDR2 SQIVND (reference sequence). Trimming removed 3 bases at V and 0 bases at J, with 6 bases between. The CDR3 is 15 residues long.